The 22 T cell receptor beta chains in this list originate from one sample, sequenced in a study of T cells after posttransplantation cyclophosphamide. Here immunoSEQ multiplex PCR was the method, and the copy in TCRdb shows in-frame clones only, minus some. This table has tens of thousands of clones, around 93% appearing once. Material for sequencing was PBMCs. The receptor source for this set is a woman aged 30 to 39 in good health and a related stem cell transplant donor.

V gene TRBV7-9 combines with J gene TRBJ2-5; TRBD1 aligns across 8 bases. V dropped 7 bases and J dropped 2; count of bases not matched to a gene: 15. The germline V gene encodes CDR1 SEHNR and CDR2 FQNEAQ (reference sequence). This CDR3 contains 17 residues. This CDR3 is CASTKQGDVWTQETQYF. The CDR3 bases are TGTGCCAGCACCAAACAGGGGGATGTGTGGACTCAAGAGACCCAGTACTTC.

The V gene is TRBV4-1, the J gene TRBJ2-3, with 8 bases matching TRBD2. The CDR3 has 17 residues. Germline V gene sequence: CDR1 MGHRA, CDR2 YSYEKL. V lost 7 bases to trimming and J lost 2 bases; unmatched junction nucleotides: 14. CDR3 in DNA: TGCGCCAGCACTGAAGTCCCGACTAGCGAATTCACAGATACGCAGTATTTT. Translating it yields CASTEVPTSEFTDTQYF.

The chain is built from TRBV18 and TRBJ2-1, with TRBD2 matching 10 bases. Trimming removed 6 bases from V and 8 bases from J; junction bases left unmatched: 10. The germline CDR1 and CDR2 sequences are KGHSH and LQKENI. The CDR3 extends over 15 amino acids. CDR3 amino acids: CASSLNLAGEDEQFF. The CDR3 bases are TGTGCCAGCTCCCTCAATCTAGCGGGGGAAGATGAGCAGTTCTTC.

This clone showed up just a few times. This chain uses TRBV5-1 with TRBJ1-1; tentatively, D is TRBD1 (6 bases). Per the germline V gene, CDR1 is SGHRS and CDR2 is YFSETQ. The CDR3 has 13 amino acids. Trimming stripped 4 bases from V and 1 base from J, with 8 bases between. This CDR3 is CASSTQGNTEAFF. The CDR3 nucleotides read TGCGCCAGCAGCACACAGGGGAACACTGAAGCTTTCTTT.

The V gene is TRBV18, the J gene TRBJ1-2; no firm D call. From germline, CDR1 is KGHSH and CDR2 LQKENI. V dropped 4 bases and J dropped 5 bases, with 8 bases sitting between them. There are 12 residues in the CDR3. The CDR3: CASSRPQYGYTF. The CDR3 region has the DNA TGTGCCAGCTCACGACCCCAATATGGCTACACCTTC.

This clone occurred once. The chain couples TRBV6-1 to TRBJ1-5; the match to TRBD1 covers 7 bases. CDR1 and CDR2 from the germline V gene are MNHNS and SASEGT. The length of the CDR3 is 15 residues. The junction had 7 bases not matched to a gene; V was cut back by 6 bases and J by 2 bases. As DNA, the CDR3 is TGTGCCAGCAGGAGCCCCCAGGGGGGCAATCAGCCCCAGCATTTT. Translating it yields CASRSPQGGNQPQHF.

The chain recombines TRBV10-3 with TRBJ2-5; no definite D call. CDR1 ENHRY and CDR2 SYGVKD come from the germline V gene. CDR3 size: 12 residues. The V and J ends lost 4 bases and 0 bases respectively, with 3 bases between them. The CDR3 DNA follows: TGTGCCATCAGTGTGGACCAAGAGACCCAGTACTTC. This gives the protein CAISVDQETQYF.

This chain connects TRBV18 to TRBJ1-1; 9 bases are shared with TRBD1. V dropped 8 bases and J dropped 0; count of bases not matched to a gene: 7. From germline, CDR1 is KGHSH and CDR2 LQKENI. CDR3 length: 15 residues. CDR3 in amino acids: CASRDRETLNTEAFF. CDR3 DNA sequence: TGTGCCAGCCGGGACAGGGAAACCCTGAACACTGAAGCTTTCTTT.

The chain couples TRBV7-2 to TRBJ2-4; D call uncertain. V dropped 6 bases and J dropped 5 bases, with 5 bases sitting between them. This CDR3 is 11 amino acids long. Germline loops: CDR1 SGHTA, CDR2 FQGNSA. The CDR3 DNA sequence: TGTGCCAGCAGTCTTCAAAACATTCAGTACTTC. Its translation: CASSLQNIQYF.

This clone is a singleton in its sample. The genes are TRBV4-1 and TRBJ1-1; TRBD1 matches 7 bases. V shed 0 bases, J shed 4 bases, and the junction held 5 bases outside the gene matches. Per the germline V gene, CDR1 is MGHRA and CDR2 is YSYEKL. The CDR3 loop spans 15 amino acids. CDR3 sequence: CASSQDRQGGTEAFF. CDR3 nucleotide sequence: TGCGCCAGCAGCCAAGATAGACAGGGCGGCACTGAAGCTTTCTTT.

The chain carries TRBV11-2 and TRBJ2-1; D is uncertain. The V gene lost 0 bases and the J gene lost 0 bases, with 6 bases spanning the gap. The CDR3 spans 15 residues. Germline V gene lookup returns CDR1 SGHAT and CDR2 FQNNGV. The CDR3 loop is CASSLDWPSYNEQFF. The CDR3 DNA reads as TGTGCCAGCAGCTTAGATTGGCCCTCCTACAATGAGCAGTTCTTC.

The chain carries TRBV6-1 and TRBJ1-5; 8 nucleotides line up with TRBD1. J was trimmed by 6 bases and V by 6 bases; bases with no gene match: 10. The CDR3 consists of 15 residues. Germline V lookup: CDR1 MNHNS, CDR2 SASEGT. CDR3: CASRTQGALGQPQHF. The CDR3 DNA sequence: TGTGCCAGCAGAACTCAGGGGGCGCTGGGTCAGCCCCAGCATTTT.

The V gene is TRBV7-2, the J gene TRBJ2-6, with TRBD1 as a possible D gene (6 bases). The CDR3 is made up of 18 amino acids. Germline V lookup: CDR1 SGHTA, CDR2 FQGNSA. Trimming shortened V by 9 bases and J by 0 bases, and 21 bases separated the two germline ends. The CDR3 DNA sequence: TGTGCCAGTGCCAAGGGGGATCCCCGTGGCTCTGGGGCCAACGTCCTGACTTTC. The encoded protein is CASAKGDPRGSGANVLTF.

CDR3 nucleotides: TGTGCCAGCAGCTTAGAACCGGGACAGGGGAATTCACCCCTCCACTTT. It is translated as CASSLEPGQGNSPLHF. The chain links TRBV7-8 to TRBJ1-6; TRBD1 agrees at 10 bases. Germline-derived CDR1 and CDR2 are SGHVS and FQNEAQ. The ends lost 1 base at V and 7 bases at J; junction bases unmatched: 4. The CDR3 loop spans 16 amino acids.

The genes are TRBV18 and TRBJ1-2; a possible D gene is TRBD1 (5 bases). The CDR3 is made up of 15 amino acids. The germline V gene encodes CDR1 KGHSH and CDR2 LQKENI. V lost 6 bases and J 0 bases, leaving 14 bases between the germline ends. The CDR3 protein is CASSLTESSNYGYTF. The CDR3 bases are TGTGCCAGCTCCTTGACAGAGTCTTCTAACTATGGCTACACCTTC.

The V and J genes are TRBV7-3 and TRBJ2-3; tentative D call: TRBD2 (6 bases). The germline V and J ends were trimmed by 7 bases and 1 base, with 9 bases remaining between them. Germline V gene sequence: CDR1 SGHTA, CDR2 FQGTGA. The CDR3 runs 13 residues. The CDR3 sequence: CASTPGGTDTQYF. The CDR3 coding sequence is TGTGCCAGCACTCCGGGGGGCACAGATACGCAGTATTTT.

This chain uses TRBV28 with TRBJ1-1; 7 nucleotides agree with TRBD1. V gave up 5 bases and J gave up 3 bases; unmatched junction bases: 12. CDR1 is MDHEN and CDR2 is SYDVKM in the germline V gene. The CDR3 has 16 amino acids. CDR3 bases: TGTGCCAGCAGTGCACGATCGACAGGGACCTACACTGAAGCTTTCTTT. It translates to CASSARSTGTYTEAFF. The whole variable domain, filled in from reference TRBV28 and TRBJ1-1, reads DVKVTQSSRYLVKRTGEKVFLECVQDMDHENMFWYRQDPGLGLRLIYFSYDVKMKEKGDIPEGYSVSREKKERFSLILESASTNQTSMYLCASSARSTGTYTEAFFGQGTRLTVV.

This chain uses TRBV6-1 with TRBJ1-5; D possibly corresponds to TRBD1 (5 bases). V was clipped by 4 bases and J by 7 bases, with 17 bases between them. Germline V gene data show CDR1 as MNHNS and CDR2 as SASEGT. This CDR3 comprises 15 residues. In DNA, the CDR3 is TGTGCCAGCAGTGGATGGGGGACGTCCTGGCAGCCCCAGCATTTT. Protein sequence: CASSGWGTSWQPQHF.

The chain uses TRBV7-6 and TRBJ1-4; D possibly corresponds to TRBD1 (5 bases). This CDR3 region has 20 residues. The V and J ends lost 5 bases and 0 bases respectively, with 25 bases between them. Germline lookup yields CDR1 SGHVS and CDR2 FNYEAQ. Here the CDR3 DNA reads TGTGCCAGCAGCCCACCTTCGCCCAACAGGTCGCTTGCAACTAATGAAAAACTGTTTTTT. It is translated as CASSPPSPNRSLATNEKLFF.

The chain is built from TRBV20-1 and TRBJ1-2; D perhaps matches TRBD1 (5 bases). V was trimmed by 7 bases and J by 6 bases, leaving 9 bases between them. In germline, CDR1 is DFQATT, CDR2 SNEGSKA (reference sequence). The CDR3 runs 10 residues. CDR3 coding DNA: TGCAGTGGGGGCCGGGATGGCTACACCTTC. Amino acids: CSGGRDGYTF.

This rearrangement joins TRBV19 to TRBJ1-2, with a weak D call TRBD1 (5 bases). V lost 1 base and J lost 8, with 14 bases in between. CDR1 and CDR2 from the germline V gene are LNHDA and SQIVND (reference sequence). The CDR3 covers 14 residues. The CDR3 loop reads CASSIGQYQWGYTF. Written as DNA, the CDR3 is TGTGCCAGTAGTATAGGACAGTACCAGTGGGGCTACACCTTC.

The rearrangement joins TRBV7-8 to TRBJ1-3; TRBD1 might be the D (5 bases). From germline, CDR1 is SGHVS and CDR2 FQNEAQ. The CDR3 runs 16 residues. Deletions cut 5 bases from V and 1 base from J, with 15 bases between. CDR3 DNA sequence: TGTGCCAGCAGCGTTGGGGCGGGGAGGTCTGGAAACACCATATATTTT. Its protein product is CASSVGAGRSGNTIYF.